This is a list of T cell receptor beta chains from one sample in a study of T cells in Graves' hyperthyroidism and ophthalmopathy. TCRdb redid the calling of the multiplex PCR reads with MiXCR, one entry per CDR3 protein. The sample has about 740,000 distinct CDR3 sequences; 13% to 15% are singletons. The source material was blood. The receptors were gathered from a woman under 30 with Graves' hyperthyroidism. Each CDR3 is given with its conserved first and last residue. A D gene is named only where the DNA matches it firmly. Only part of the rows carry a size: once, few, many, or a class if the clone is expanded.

CDR3 DNA: TGTGCCACCAGTGAGCCGGGACAGACTAAGGGCAATGAGCAGTTCTTC; CDR3 protein: CATSEPGQTKGNEQFF; V gene: TRBV24-1; J gene: TRBJ2-1; D gene: TRBD1; clone size: many
CDR3 DNA: TGTGCCAGCAGTGATCCGGGACGTACCTACGAGCAGTACTTC; CDR3 protein: CASSDPGRTYEQYF; V gene: TRBV6-1; J gene: TRBJ2-7; D gene: -; clone size: many
CDR3 DNA: TGCAGTGCTAGTGTTCCGACAGGGGAGCCCAATGAGCAGTTCTTC; CDR3 protein: CSASVPTGEPNEQFF; V gene: TRBV20-1; J gene: TRBJ2-1; D gene: TRBD1; clone size: many
CDR3 DNA: TGCAGTACCGTCGAGGGCTCGGGTACAGAAGCTTTCTTT; CDR3 protein: CSTVEGSGTEAFF; V gene: TRBV29-1; J gene: TRBJ1-1; D gene: -; clone size: -
CDR3 DNA: TGTGCCTGGGTGGGAAAAGCCTTGTCCAAAAACATTCAGTACTTC; CDR3 protein: CAWVGKALSKNIQYF; V gene: TRBV30; J gene: TRBJ2-4; D gene: -; clone size: few
CDR3 DNA: TGTGCCAGCCGCCTGGGGGGTGGAAGCTACACCTTC; CDR3 protein: CASRLGGGSYTF; V gene: TRBV27; J gene: TRBJ1-2; D gene: -; clone size: -
CDR3 DNA: TGTGCCTGTCAGGGGTCCCGCACAGATACGCAGTATTTT; CDR3 protein: CACQGSRTDTQYF; V gene: TRBV30; J gene: TRBJ2-3; D gene: -; clone size: few
CDR3 DNA: TGCAGTGCCGCCCGGGGGGTGGGAGGAAACACCATATATTTT; CDR3 protein: CSAARGVGGNTIYF; V gene: TRBV20-1; J gene: TRBJ1-3; D gene: -; clone size: -
CDR3 DNA: TGTGCCATCAGAGAAAAGGACAGGCGTCTGACCGGGGAGCTGTTTTTT; CDR3 protein: CAIREKDRRLTGELFF; V gene: TRBV10-3; J gene: TRBJ2-2; D gene: TRBD1; clone size: -
CDR3 DNA: TGTGCCAGCAGCTTGTGGAGCGGCAATGAGCAGTTCTTC; CDR3 protein: CASSLWSGNEQFF; V gene: TRBV5-8; J gene: TRBJ2-1; D gene: -; clone size: many
CDR3 DNA: TGTGCCAGCAGCCTTGGACAACTCCGGGACGCTCACAATGAGCAGTTCTTC; CDR3 protein: CASSLGQLRDAHNEQFF; V gene: TRBV7-9; J gene: TRBJ2-1; D gene: -; clone size: few
CDR3 DNA: TGTGCCACCTTTAATGAAAAACTGTTTTTT; CDR3 protein: CATFNEKLFF; V gene: TRBV6-1; J gene: TRBJ1-4; D gene: -; clone size: -
CDR3 DNA: TGTGCCAGCACAGTTACTTCTTATCGGGACGAGCAGTACTTC; CDR3 protein: CASTVTSYRDEQYF; V gene: TRBV6-5; J gene: TRBJ2-7; D gene: -; clone size: few
CDR3 DNA: TGTGCCAGCAGTTGGGGAGTGGGGGCGAGGGGCTACACCTTC; CDR3 protein: CASSWGVGARGYTF; V gene: TRBV28; J gene: TRBJ1-2; D gene: -; clone size: many
CDR3 DNA: TGTGCCAGCAGTAGACCGGGTACTGAGACCCAGTACTTC; CDR3 protein: CASSRPGTETQYF; V gene: TRBV7-2; J gene: TRBJ2-5; D gene: -; clone size: few
CDR3 DNA: TGTGCCAGCAGCCCCATAGGGCTCGGCGGAACGCAGTACTTC; CDR3 protein: CASSPIGLGGTQYF; V gene: TRBV7-2; J gene: TRBJ2-7; D gene: -; clone size: many
CDR3 DNA: TGTGCCAGCAGTTTATCAGGGGGGGCTAATGAAAAACTGTTTTTT; CDR3 protein: CASSLSGGANEKLFF; V gene: TRBV28; J gene: TRBJ1-4; D gene: TRBD1; clone size: few
CDR3 DNA: TGTGCCAGCAGTTTTTCAGGGGCGGGTCAGCCCCAGCATTTT; CDR3 protein: CASSFSGAGQPQHF; V gene: TRBV28; J gene: TRBJ1-5; D gene: -; clone size: -
CDR3 DNA: TGTGCCAGCAGTGGGGGGCGGAGGCGGGAGATCTACGAGCAGTACTTC; CDR3 protein: CASSGGRRREIYEQYF; V gene: TRBV12-3/TRBV12-4; J gene: TRBJ2-7; D gene: -; clone size: many
CDR3 DNA: TGTGCCAGCAGGTGGACTAGCGGGAGTAACGAGCAGTACTTC; CDR3 protein: CASRWTSGSNEQYF; V gene: TRBV6-2/TRBV6-3; J gene: TRBJ2-7; D gene: TRBD2; clone size: -
CDR3 DNA: TGTGCCAGCAGTTTCGATGGCTTGAGAGAGACCCAGTACTTC; CDR3 protein: CASSFDGLRETQYF; V gene: TRBV28; J gene: TRBJ2-5; D gene: -; clone size: many
CDR3 DNA: TGTGCCAGCAGCTTTGGTCTCGTCACTGAAGCTTTCTTT; CDR3 protein: CASSFGLVTEAFF; V gene: TRBV7-2; J gene: TRBJ1-1; D gene: -; clone size: -
CDR3 DNA: TGTGCCATCGAGCCCGGGACAGCAAAAAACATTCAGTACTTC; CDR3 protein: CAIEPGTAKNIQYF; V gene: TRBV2; J gene: TRBJ2-4; D gene: TRBD1; clone size: -
CDR3 DNA: TGTGCCAGCAGCCTTTCTCGGGGACTCAGGGAGACCCAGTACTTC; CDR3 protein: CASSLSRGLRETQYF; V gene: TRBV7-8; J gene: TRBJ2-5; D gene: -; clone size: many
CDR3 DNA: TGTGCCAGCAGTGAATCCCCCGTGGTGCGCGGGGGAAGCTACGAGCAGTACTTC; CDR3 protein: CASSESPVVRGGSYEQYF; V gene: TRBV6-1; J gene: TRBJ2-7; D gene: TRBD2; clone size: -
CDR3 DNA: TGTGCCAGCAGCACAGGACTAGCGGGGGCTTCAGGGCAGTTCTTC; CDR3 protein: CASSTGLAGASGQFF; V gene: TRBV14; J gene: TRBJ2-1; D gene: TRBD2; clone size: few
CDR3 DNA: TGTGCCAGCAGCCACATCAACCCGATAGGACTAACGAAGCGGGACTACGAGCAGTACTTC; CDR3 protein: CASSHINPIGLTKRDYEQYF; V gene: TRBV11-2; J gene: TRBJ2-7; D gene: TRBD2; clone size: many
CDR3 DNA: TGTGCCAGCAGCGTTCTAGCGGGAAATTACGAGCAGTACTTC; CDR3 protein: CASSVLAGNYEQYF; V gene: TRBV7-9; J gene: TRBJ2-7; D gene: TRBD2; clone size: many
CDR3 DNA: TGCGCCAGCAGCCAAGTAGGGGGAGTGGGATACGAGCAGTACTTC; CDR3 protein: CASSQVGGVGYEQYF; V gene: TRBV4-3; J gene: TRBJ2-7; D gene: -; clone size: -
CDR3 DNA: TGTGCCAGCAGTTTAGTGACAGGCACAGATACGCAGTATTTT; CDR3 protein: CASSLVTGTDTQYF; V gene: TRBV27; J gene: TRBJ2-3; D gene: -; clone size: -
CDR3 DNA: TGTGCCAGCAGCCAAGGAGGGAATGGTTCACCCCTCCACTTT; CDR3 protein: CASSQGGNGSPLHF; V gene: TRBV3-1; J gene: TRBJ1-6; D gene: -; clone size: -
CDR3 DNA: TGTGCCAGCACCCTGACGGGCGGGATTGGAGATACGCAGTATTTT; CDR3 protein: CASTLTGGIGDTQYF; V gene: TRBV7-2; J gene: TRBJ2-3; D gene: -; clone size: few
CDR3 DNA: TGTGCCAGCAGCACCCGTCGGGCTAGCGGGCCCTACGAGCAGTACTTC; CDR3 protein: CASSTRRASGPYEQYF; V gene: TRBV11-3; J gene: TRBJ2-7; D gene: TRBD2; clone size: many
CDR3 DNA: TGTGCCAGCAGCTTAGCTGATACCGCTAATATCTTC; CDR3 protein: CASSLADTANIF; V gene: TRBV7-8; J gene: TRBJ2-1; D gene: -; clone size: many
CDR3 DNA: TGTGCCAGCAGTCACCCCAGGGCTAGCGTAAACTCTGGGGCCAACGTCCTGACTTTC; CDR3 protein: CASSHPRASVNSGANVLTF; V gene: TRBV12-3/TRBV12-4; J gene: TRBJ2-6; D gene: -; clone size: -
CDR3 DNA: TGTGCCAGCAGCCTCCATGGACAGCCTAATCAGCCCCAGCATTTT; CDR3 protein: CASSLHGQPNQPQHF; V gene: TRBV5-6; J gene: TRBJ1-5; D gene: -; clone size: few
CDR3 DNA: TGCGCCAGCAACCCAGGGGGCCACCCCGGAGGCTACACCTTC; CDR3 protein: CASNPGGHPGGYTF; V gene: TRBV5-1; J gene: TRBJ1-2; D gene: TRBD1; clone size: -
CDR3 DNA: TGTGCCTGGAGTGTAGCGGGAGGTCCACAAGAGACCCAGTACTTC; CDR3 protein: CAWSVAGGPQETQYF; V gene: TRBV30; J gene: TRBJ2-5; D gene: TRBD2; clone size: -
CDR3 DNA: TGTGCCAGCAGCCGCCGGGACAGGGCTACAAGGGAGCAGTTCTTC; CDR3 protein: CASSRRDRATREQFF; V gene: TRBV7-9; J gene: TRBJ2-1; D gene: TRBD1; clone size: many
CDR3 DNA: TGTGCCAGTAGTCCGAAAGGTCAGCCCCAGCATTTT; CDR3 protein: CASSPKGQPQHF; V gene: TRBV19; J gene: TRBJ1-5; D gene: -; clone size: -
CDR3 DNA: TGTGCCAGCAGTTTAGGTCCGGGGAGGAACACTGAAGCTTTCTTT; CDR3 protein: CASSLGPGRNTEAFF; V gene: TRBV12-3/TRBV12-4; J gene: TRBJ1-1; D gene: -; clone size: many
CDR3 DNA: TGTGCCAGCAGTTTTGGAAGGCTCGAAGCTGGAAACACCATATATTTT; CDR3 protein: CASSFGRLEAGNTIYF; V gene: TRBV28; J gene: TRBJ1-3; D gene: -; clone size: -
CDR3 DNA: TGTGCCAGCAGCCCAAGGGCCCTAGCGGGAGCCTACGAGCAGTACTTC; CDR3 protein: CASSPRALAGAYEQYF; V gene: TRBV11-2; J gene: TRBJ2-7; D gene: TRBD2; clone size: many
CDR3 DNA: TGTGCCAGCAGCCAAGATGGAGGGGACTTTAATCAGCCCCAGCATTTT; CDR3 protein: CASSQDGGDFNQPQHF; V gene: TRBV3-1; J gene: TRBJ1-5; D gene: -; clone size: many
CDR3 DNA: TGTGCCAGCAGCTTAGCGAGGACAGGGGGATCCTACAATGAGCAGTTCTTC; CDR3 protein: CASSLARTGGSYNEQFF; V gene: TRBV7-8; J gene: TRBJ2-1; D gene: TRBD1; clone size: many
CDR3 DNA: TGTGCCAGCTCACCTTCGGGACAGAACATTCAGTACTTC; CDR3 protein: CASSPSGQNIQYF; V gene: TRBV18; J gene: TRBJ2-4; D gene: TRBD1; clone size: many
CDR3 DNA: TGTGCCAGCAGTATAGAGACTAGGATTTCCTACGAGCAGTACTTC; CDR3 protein: CASSIETRISYEQYF; V gene: TRBV2; J gene: TRBJ2-7; D gene: -; clone size: many